Listed here are 8 T cell receptor beta chains from one sample, sequenced in a study of shared clonotypes between healthy human individuals. Data came from immunoSEQ multiplex PCR; TCRdb stores just in-frame clones and leaves some out. The sample shows approximately 1,000,000 clones, roughly 80% of them seen only once. The sample comprised memory CD4+ T cells from PBMCs. The subset denotes: CD45RA-negative fraction. These receptors were taken from a man aged 18-30 years in good health. Some clones in this sample may be carry-over from other donors' samples.

J is TRBJ1-1 and V is TRBV6-4, with 12 positions matching TRBD1. The CDR3 spans 16 residues. Per germline, CDR1 MRHNA and CDR2 SNTAGT. The trim removed 5 bases at V and 6 bases at J, leaving 10 bases unmatched. CDR3 in DNA: TGTGCCAGCAGTCCGGGACAGGGGGCCAAGGTCGCTGAAGCTTTCTTT. As protein: CASSPGQGAKVAEAFF.

The V and J genes are TRBV4-2 and TRBJ2-5; 9 nucleotides agree with TRBD1. Per the germline V gene, CDR1 is LGHNA and CDR2 is YNFKEQ. The CDR3 has 15 amino acids. Trimming took 0 bases from V and 3 from J; bases not matched to a gene: 2. The CDR3 reads CASSQETGGEETQYF. In DNA form, the CDR3 reads TGTGCCAGCAGCCAAGAAACAGGGGGCGAAGAGACCCAGTACTTC.

This sequence joins TRBV5-1 and TRBJ2-1; D is possibly TRBD2 (5 bases). V gave up 4 bases and J gave up 3 bases, with 14 bases separating them. The CDR3 consists of 15 residues. The germline CDR1 and CDR2 sequences are SGHRS and YFSETQ. The CDR3 bases are TGCGCCAGCAGCCCCGACGGAGCGGACTACAATGAGCAGTTCTTC. It specifies CASSPDGADYNEQFF.

V usage is TRBV4-2 and J usage is TRBJ1-3; D unresolved. The CDR3 totals 14 residues. The germline V gene encodes CDR1 LGHNA and CDR2 YNFKEQ. The V end lost 4 bases, the J end lost 2 bases, and 9 bases lay between the germline ends. The CDR3 sequence is CASSLGLAGNTIYF. The CDR3 coding sequence is TGTGCCAGCAGCCTAGGACTGGCTGGAAACACCATATATTTT.

The J gene is TRBJ2-1, the V gene TRBV12-5; the match to TRBD2 covers 11 bases. Germline trimming cut 6 bases from V and 6 bases from J; bases unmatched to any gene: 7. This CDR3 has 15 residues. Germline lookup yields CDR1 LGHNT and CDR2 FRNRAP. The CDR3 is CASGRGTSGVNEQFF. For the CDR3, the DNA is TGTGCTAGTGGCAGGGGGACTAGCGGAGTCAATGAGCAGTTCTTC.

This chain uses TRBV4-2 with TRBJ1-2, with D possibly TRBD1 on 5 matching bases. Trimming took 7 bases from V and 3 from J, leaving 21 bases between them. CDR1 is LGHNA, CDR2 YNFKEQ, per germline. The CDR3 has 16 residues. The CDR3 nucleotides are TGTGCCAGCACCAACCTTGTGCGTACCAGGGACTATGGCTACACCTTC. Translated: CASTNLVRTRDYGYTF.

This clone was counted only a few times. V usage is TRBV4-2 and J usage is TRBJ1-1, with TRBD1 matching over 12 bases. CDR1 LGHNA and CDR2 YNFKEQ come from the germline V gene. There are 16 residues in the CDR3. V lost 1 base and J lost 1; bases outside the gene matches: 1. The CDR3: CASSQVGQGANTEAFF. The CDR3, as DNA: TGTGCCAGCAGCCAAGTGGGACAGGGGGCGAACACTGAAGCTTTCTTT.

This clone was found once. The CDR3 sequence: CASSVGLINTGELFF. The CDR3 DNA sequence: TGTGCCAGCAGCGTAGGACTTATTAACACCGGGGAGCTGTTTTTT. J is TRBJ2-2 and V is TRBV9; D not resolved. Germline V gene data show CDR1 as SGDLS and CDR2 as YYNGEE. Trimming removed 0 bases from V and 2 bases from J, with 8 bases in between. The CDR3 is made up of 15 amino acids.